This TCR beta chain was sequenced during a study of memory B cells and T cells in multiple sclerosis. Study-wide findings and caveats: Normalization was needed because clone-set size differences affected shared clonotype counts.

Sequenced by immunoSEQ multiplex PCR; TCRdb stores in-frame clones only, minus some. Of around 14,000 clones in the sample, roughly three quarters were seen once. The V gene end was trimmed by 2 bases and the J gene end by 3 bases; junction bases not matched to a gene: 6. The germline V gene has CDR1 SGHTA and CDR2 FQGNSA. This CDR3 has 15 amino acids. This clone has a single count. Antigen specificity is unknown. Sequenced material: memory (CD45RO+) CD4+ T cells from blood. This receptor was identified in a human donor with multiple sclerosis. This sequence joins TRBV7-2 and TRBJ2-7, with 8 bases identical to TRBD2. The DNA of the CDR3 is TGTGCCAGCAGCTTAACAGCGGGAGTTATCTACGAGCAGTACTTC. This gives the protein CASSLTAGVIYEQYF.